The rows below give T cell receptor beta chains drawn from one sample of a study of read filtering for tumor transcriptome and immune sequencing. TCRdb re-called the reads with MiXCR, one entry per CDR3 protein. The sample lists about 46,000 distinct CDR3 sequences; around 19% were seen once. Sequenced: a population of CD138-negative cells sorted from bone marrow. These TCRs come from a donor aged 40 or over with multiple myeloma. CDR3s include the opening cysteine and the closing phenylalanine or tryptophan. Each record gives: V gene, clone size, D gene, J gene, CDR3 DNA, CDR3 protein. The D gene is left open where the match is weak. Clone size is given for some rows only: seen once, a few or many times, or a class if the clone is expanded.

V: TRBV6-5; size: many; D: NA; J: TRBJ2-5; DNA: TGTGCCAGCAGTTATAGTTCCCCGTACCAAGAGACCCAGTACTTC; CDR3: CASSYSSPYQETQYF
V: TRBV6-4; size: many; D: NA; J: TRBJ2-1; DNA: TGTGCCAGCAGTGACTCCTCCAGCGGAGATTACAATGAGCAGTTCTTC; CDR3: CASSDSSSGDYNEQFF
V: TRBV11-2; size: many; D: NA; J: TRBJ1-6; DNA: TGTGCCAGCAGCTTAGTGGGTTATAATTCACCCCTCCACTTT; CDR3: CASSLVGYNSPLHF
V: TRBV28; size: NA; D: NA; J: TRBJ2-5; DNA: TGTGCCAGCCGTTCCACAGGGCGCGCGGAGACCCAGTACTTC; CDR3: CASRSTGRAETQYF
V: TRBV19; size: many; D: NA; J: TRBJ1-5; DNA: TGTGCCAGTAGTATATCTGACAGCAATCAGCCCCAGCATTTT; CDR3: CASSISDSNQPQHF
V: TRBV4-3; size: many; D: NA; J: TRBJ2-2; DNA: TGCGCCAGCAGCGAAAGCCCCACCGTGAGCGGGGAGCTGTTTTTT; CDR3: CASSESPTVSGELFF
V: TRBV7-2; size: few; D: NA; J: TRBJ2-1; DNA: TGTGCCAGCTTACAGGGCCAGTATTCGCCTGAGCAGTTCTTC; CDR3: CASLQGQYSPEQFF
V: TRBV7-9; size: NA; D: NA; J: TRBJ2-1; DNA: TGCGCCAGCAGCTTAGAGTTGAACCGTGATGAGCAGTTCTTC; CDR3: CASSLELNRDEQFF
V: TRBV7-2; size: many; D: NA; J: TRBJ2-5; DNA: TGTGCCAGCAGCTCCCTAGCGCAAGAGACCCAGTACTTC; CDR3: CASSSLAQETQYF
V: TRBV7-9; size: many; D: NA; J: TRBJ2-1; DNA: TGTGCCAGCAGCTCGACAGGCTCCTACAATGAGCAGTTCTTC; CDR3: CASSSTGSYNEQFF
V: TRBV12-3/TRBV12-4; size: many; D: NA; J: TRBJ2-1; DNA: TGTGCCAGCAGTTTAGGCGGGACAGCGGATGAGCAGTTCTTC; CDR3: CASSLGGTADEQFF
V: TRBV7-2; size: many; D: NA; J: TRBJ2-1; DNA: TGTGCCAGCAGCCCTGTAGACGTGCTAGCTGTCGATGAGCAGTTCTTC; CDR3: CASSPVDVLAVDEQFF
V: TRBV7-7; size: many; D: NA; J: TRBJ2-2; DNA: TGTGCCAGCAGCTTAGGCGTATTGAACACCGGGGAGCTGTTTTTT; CDR3: CASSLGVLNTGELFF
V: TRBV5-5; size: many; D: NA; J: TRBJ1-1; DNA: TGTGCCAGCAGCTTGGCCACAGGCACTGAAGCTTTCTTT; CDR3: CASSLATGTEAFF
V: TRBV10-3; size: many; D: TRBD1; J: TRBJ2-7; DNA: TGTGCCATCAGTGAGTACAGGACAGGGGAGGACTACGAGCAGTACTTC; CDR3: CAISEYRTGEDYEQYF
V: TRBV6-2/TRBV6-3; size: few; D: NA; J: TRBJ1-5; DNA: TGTGCCAGTAGAATGGGCGGAATCAATCAGCCCCAGCATTTT; CDR3: CASRMGGINQPQHF